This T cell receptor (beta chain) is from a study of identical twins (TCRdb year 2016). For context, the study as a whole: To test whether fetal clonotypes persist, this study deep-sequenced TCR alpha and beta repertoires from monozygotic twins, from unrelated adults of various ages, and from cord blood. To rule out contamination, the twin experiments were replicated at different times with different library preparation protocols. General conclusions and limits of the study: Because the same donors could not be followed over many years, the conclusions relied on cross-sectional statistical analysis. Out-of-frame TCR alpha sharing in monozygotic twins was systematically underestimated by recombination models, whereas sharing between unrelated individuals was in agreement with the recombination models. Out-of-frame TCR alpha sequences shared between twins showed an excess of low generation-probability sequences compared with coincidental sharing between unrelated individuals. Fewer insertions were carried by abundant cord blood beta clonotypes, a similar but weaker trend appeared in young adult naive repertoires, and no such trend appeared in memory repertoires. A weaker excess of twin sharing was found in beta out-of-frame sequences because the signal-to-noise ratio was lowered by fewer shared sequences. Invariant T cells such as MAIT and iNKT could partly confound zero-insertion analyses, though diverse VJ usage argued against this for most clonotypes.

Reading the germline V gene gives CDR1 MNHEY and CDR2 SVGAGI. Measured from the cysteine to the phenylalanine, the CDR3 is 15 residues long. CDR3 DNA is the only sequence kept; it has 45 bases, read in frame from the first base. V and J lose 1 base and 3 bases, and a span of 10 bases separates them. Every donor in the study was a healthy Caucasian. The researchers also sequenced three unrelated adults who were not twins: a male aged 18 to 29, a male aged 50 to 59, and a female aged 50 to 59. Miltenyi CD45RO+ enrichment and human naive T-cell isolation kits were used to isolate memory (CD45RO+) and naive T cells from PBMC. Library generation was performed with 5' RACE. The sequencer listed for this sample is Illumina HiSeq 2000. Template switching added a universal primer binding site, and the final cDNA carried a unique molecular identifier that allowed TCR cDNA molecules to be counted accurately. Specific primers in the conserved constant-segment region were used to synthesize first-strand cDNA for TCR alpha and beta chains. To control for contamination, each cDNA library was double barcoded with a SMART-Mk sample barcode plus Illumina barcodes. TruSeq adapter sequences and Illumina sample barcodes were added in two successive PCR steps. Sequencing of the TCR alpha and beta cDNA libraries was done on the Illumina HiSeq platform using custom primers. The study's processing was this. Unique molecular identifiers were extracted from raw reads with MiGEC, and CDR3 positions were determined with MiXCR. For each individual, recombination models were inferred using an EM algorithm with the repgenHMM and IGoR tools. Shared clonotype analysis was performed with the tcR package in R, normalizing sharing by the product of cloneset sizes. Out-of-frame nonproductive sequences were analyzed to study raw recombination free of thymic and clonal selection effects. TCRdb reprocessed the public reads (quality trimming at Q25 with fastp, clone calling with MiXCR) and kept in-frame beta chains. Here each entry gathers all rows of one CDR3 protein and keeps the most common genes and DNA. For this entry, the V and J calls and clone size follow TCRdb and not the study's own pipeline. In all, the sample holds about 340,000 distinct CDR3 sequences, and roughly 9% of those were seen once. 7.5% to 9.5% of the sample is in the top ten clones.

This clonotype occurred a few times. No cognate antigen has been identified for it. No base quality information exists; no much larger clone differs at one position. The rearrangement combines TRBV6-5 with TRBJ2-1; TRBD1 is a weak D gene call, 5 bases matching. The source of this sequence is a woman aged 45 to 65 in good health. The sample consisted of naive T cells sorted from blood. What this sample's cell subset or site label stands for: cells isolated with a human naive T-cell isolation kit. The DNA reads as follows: TGTGCCAGCAGTTACTTCGTAGGGGTCTACAATGAGCAGTTCTTC. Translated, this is CASSYFVGVYNEQFF.